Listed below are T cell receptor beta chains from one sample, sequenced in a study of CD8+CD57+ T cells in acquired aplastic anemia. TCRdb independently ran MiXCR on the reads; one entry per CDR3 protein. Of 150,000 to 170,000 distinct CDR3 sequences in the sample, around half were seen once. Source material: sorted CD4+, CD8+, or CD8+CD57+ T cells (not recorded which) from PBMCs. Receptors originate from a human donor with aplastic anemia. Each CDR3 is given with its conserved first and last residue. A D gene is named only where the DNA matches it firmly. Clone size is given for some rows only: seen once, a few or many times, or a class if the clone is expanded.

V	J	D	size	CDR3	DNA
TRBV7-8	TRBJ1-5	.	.	CASMGTLSGNQPQHF	TGTGCCAGCATGGGGACCCTCAGTGGCAATCAGCCCCAGCATTTT
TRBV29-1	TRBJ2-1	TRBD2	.	CSVEGLRGSNNEQFF	TGCAGCGTTGAGGGTCTGCGCGGGAGCAACAATGAGCAGTTCTTC
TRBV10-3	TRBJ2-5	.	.	CAIRGDGVQLETQYF	TGTGCCATCAGAGGGGACGGGGTTCAATTGGAGACCCAGTACTTC
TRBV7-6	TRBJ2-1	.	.	CASSLLEANNEQFF	TGTGCCAGCAGCCTTCTTGAAGCTAACAATGAGCAGTTCTTC
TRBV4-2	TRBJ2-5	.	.	CASSQDGSVPQETQYF	TGTGCCAGCAGCCAAGATGGTAGCGTACCTCAAGAGACCCAGTACTTC
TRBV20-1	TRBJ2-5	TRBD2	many	CSARGTSLTETQYF	TGCAGTGCTAGGGGGACTAGCCTTACGGAGACCCAGTACTTC
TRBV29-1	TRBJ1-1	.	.	CSVEDFGRANTEAFF	TGCAGCGTTGAAGATTTTGGCAGGGCGAACACTGAAGCTTTCTTT
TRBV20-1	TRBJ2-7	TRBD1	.	CSARPAGTAHGQYF	TGCAGTGCTAGGCCGGCAGGGACAGCCCACGGGCAGTACTTT
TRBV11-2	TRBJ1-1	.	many	CASSKGNTEAFF	TGTGCCAGCAGCAAGGGGAACACTGAAGCTTTCTTT
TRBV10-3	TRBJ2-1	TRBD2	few	CAISTSGRSTYNEQFF	TGTGCCATCTCGACTAGCGGGAGAAGCACCTACAATGAGCAGTTCTTC
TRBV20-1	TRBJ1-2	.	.	CSARDPRAQVGGYTF	TGCAGTGCTAGAGATCCCCGCGCCCAAGTCGGTGGCTACACCTTC
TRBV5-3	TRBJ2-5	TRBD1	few	CASSLDRVETQYF	TGTGCCAGCAGCTTGGACAGGGTGGAGACCCAGTACTTC
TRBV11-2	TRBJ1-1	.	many	CASSLDPRPTEAFF	TGTGCCAGCAGCTTAGATCCCCGCCCCACTGAAGCTTTCTTT
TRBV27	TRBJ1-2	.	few	CASRDGTVGGYTF	TGTGCCAGCAGAGACGGGACGGTCGGAGGCTACACCTTC
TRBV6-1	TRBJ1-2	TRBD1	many	CASSQGQGAVYGYTF	TGTGCCAGCAGTCAAGGGCAGGGGGCTGTCTATGGCTACACCTTC
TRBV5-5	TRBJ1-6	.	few	CASSEGGRRSPLHF	TGTGCCAGCAGCGAGGGGGGGAGGAGGTCACCCCTCCACTTT
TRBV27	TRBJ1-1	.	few	CASSLARRNTEAFF	TGTGCCAGCAGTTTAGCCAGGAGGAACACTGAAGCTTTCTTT
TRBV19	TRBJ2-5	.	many	CASSIGGDRFLETQYF	TGTGCCAGTAGTATCGGGGGGGACAGATTCCTAGAGACCCAGTACTTC